These T cell receptor beta chains were read from a single sample in a study of a mutant IDH1 vaccine in newly diagnosed glioma. Which antigens these TCRs recognize remains unknown. Some clones are missing from TCRdb's copy, which holds only in-frame ones; the method was immunoSEQ multiplex PCR. The data show more than 30,000 clones, approximately 89% seen once. Sequenced material: PBMCs, taken from a glioma patient whose treatment included an IDH1 peptide vaccine. The receptors originated from a man in his forties with glioma. Both conserved end residues are part of each CDR3. Fields, in order: V gene, J gene, D gene, clone size, CDR3 protein, CDR3 DNA. D genes are given only for firm matches. Expanded clones get a size class; other rows say once, few or many, or leave the size out.

TRBV6-1	TRBJ1-1	TRBD1	-	CASSEALGQGLNTEAFF	TGTGCCAGCAGTGAAGCCCTAGGACAGGGACTCAACACTGAAGCTTTCTTT
TRBV5-4	TRBJ2-3	-	-	CASSFGREYLTDTQYF	TGTGCCAGCAGCTTTGGCCGAGAATACCTCACAGATACGCAGTATTTT
TRBV10-1	TRBJ1-4	-	once	CASSARLNEKLFF	TGCGCCAGCAGTGCCAGACTAAATGAAAAACTGTTTTTT
TRBV30	TRBJ1-6	TRBD1	-	CAWRGGLIFSYNSPLHF	TGTGCCTGGAGAGGGGGCCTTATCTTCTCCTATAATTCACCCCTCCACTTT
TRBV5-5	TRBJ2-5	-	-	CASSFRIQWAGGETQYF	TGTGCCAGCAGCTTTAGGATCCAGTGGGCAGGGGGGGAGACCCAGTACTTC
TRBV5-6	TRBJ1-3	-	few	CASSLPFGPGNTIYF	TGTGCCAGCAGCTTACCTTTCGGGCCTGGAAACACCATATATTTT
TRBV5-1	TRBJ2-2	TRBD1	-	CASSRGQGNTGELFF	TGCGCCAGCAGCAGGGGACAGGGGAACACCGGGGAGCTGTTTTTT
TRBV29-1	TRBJ2-3	TRBD2	-	CSVEERRAGASTDTQYF	TGCAGCGTTGAAGAGAGGAGAGCGGGGGCCAGCACAGATACGCAGTATTTT
TRBV19	TRBJ1-2	TRBD1	-	CASRNPLPGQGGYGYTF	TGTGCCAGTAGAAATCCTCTTCCGGGACAGGGAGGATATGGCTACACCTTC
TRBV19	TRBJ2-3	-	-	CATRAGAAADTQYF	TGTGCCACCCGAGCCGGGGCAGCGGCAGATACGCAGTATTTT
TRBV18	TRBJ2-3	-	-	CASSVRQVVTDTQYF	TGTGCCAGCTCGGTCCGGCAGGTCGTAACAGATACGCAGTATTTT
TRBV4-2	TRBJ2-4	-	once	CASSQSATGLAKNIQYF	TGTGCCAGCAGCCAAAGTGCGACGGGTCTAGCCAAAAACATTCAGTACTTC
TRBV2	TRBJ1-1	-	-	CASSRLTTGGNTEAFF	TGTGCCAGCAGCAGACTGACCACAGGCGGGAACACTGAAGCTTTCTTT
TRBV7-2	TRBJ2-5	-	-	CASSLASRETQYF	TGTGCCAGCAGCTTAGCCTCGCGGGAGACCCAGTACTTC
TRBV2	TRBJ2-7	-	-	CASSDEADLSYEQYF	TGTGCCAGCAGTGATGAGGCGGATTTATCCTACGAGCAGTACTTC
TRBV11-2	TRBJ2-3	TRBD2	once	CASAREVGADTQYF	TGTGCCAGCGCGCGGGAGGTGGGCGCAGATACGCAGTATTTT
TRBV19	TRBJ2-3	-	-	CASSSEYTDTQYF	TGTGCCAGTAGTTCTGAGTACACAGATACGCAGTATTTT